The rows below give T cell receptor beta chains drawn from one sample of a study of cytotoxic CD8 clonotypes in ibrutinib-treated CLL. The table came from immunoSEQ multiplex PCR; TCRdb's copy has only in-frame clones and leaves some out. The table lists about 70,000 clones, less than 95% of them singletons. The specimen was PBMCs, collected after 12 months of ibrutinib treatment. These receptors all stem from a human donor with chronic lymphocytic leukemia. The CDR3 runs from the conserved cysteine through the conserved F or W. D genes are given only for firm matches. A clone size is listed for some rows: how often the clone was seen (once, few, many), or a class if it is expanded.

J gene,clone size,V gene,D gene,CDR3 DNA,CDR3 protein
TRBJ2-7,.,TRBV21-1,.,TGTGCCAGCAGCAAAGATCCGGGACAGCTTTACCACGAGCAGTACTTC,CASSKDPGQLYHEQYF
TRBJ1-2,.,TRBV4-1,TRBD1,TGCGCCAGCAGCCGTGCGGTGGTCGGGACAGCATCGTTCGGCTACACCTTC,CASSRAVVGTASFGYTF
TRBJ1-5,.,TRBV27,.,TGTGCCAGCAGTTTACGCAGGGGAGGGAGCAATCAGCCCCAGCATTTT,CASSLRRGGSNQPQHF
TRBJ2-1,few,TRBV19,.,TGTGCCAGTAGTATCCTCGGCAGCTATTGGCAGCAGTTCTTC,CASSILGSYWQQFF
TRBJ1-4,.,TRBV7-2,.,TGTGCCAGCAGCCCCCCGTGGGAGGAAGTGGGGGAAAAACTGTTTTTT,CASSPPWEEVGEKLFF
TRBJ2-1,.,TRBV6-5,.,TGTGCCAGCAGTTACTCCACAGAGAGCTACAATGAGCAGTTCTTC,CASSYSTESYNEQFF
TRBJ2-5,.,TRBV28,.,TGTGCCAGCAGTTCCCCGCGGTCCGTGGGGGAGACCCAGTACTTC,CASSSPRSVGETQYF
TRBJ2-3,once,TRBV9,.,TGTGCCAGCAGCGTAGATAGGGGGGCGTCAGATACGCAGTATTTT,CASSVDRGASDTQYF
TRBJ1-5,few,TRBV30,.,TGTGCCTGGACAGGAATTAGCAATCAGCCCCAGCATTTT,CAWTGISNQPQHF
TRBJ2-2,.,TRBV7-3,.,TGTGCCAGCAGCTTAACACGGGACACCGGGGAGCTGTTTTTT,CASSLTRDTGELFF
TRBJ2-7,.,TRBV28,.,TGTGCCAGCAGAAAGACAGGACTCTACGAGCAGTACTTC,CASRKTGLYEQYF
TRBJ2-7,.,TRBV9,TRBD2,TGTGCCAGCAGCCGGACTAGCGGGAGGGAATACTACGAGCAGTACTTC,CASSRTSGREYYEQYF
TRBJ1-1,.,TRBV6-6,TRBD1,TGTGCCAGCAGTTCCCGGGACAGGGGAGCCACTGAAGCTTTCTTT,CASSSRDRGATEAFF
TRBJ2-1,.,TRBV6-5,TRBD2,TGTGCCAGCAGAATGCTAGCGGGAGTATACAATGAGCAGTTCTTC,CASRMLAGVYNEQFF
TRBJ1-5,.,TRBV6-6,.,TGTGCCAGCAGTTCCAGAAACGACAGGAATCAGCCCCAGCATTTT,CASSSRNDRNQPQHF
TRBJ1-5,.,TRBV5-6,TRBD1,TGTGCCAGCAGCTCGGGACAGGGTAGCAATCAGCCCCAGCATTTT,CASSSGQGSNQPQHF
TRBJ1-2,once,TRBV4-3,.,TGCGCCAGCAGCCAAGCACGCCGGGCCGGTGCCTATGGCTACACCTTC,CASSQARRAGAYGYTF
TRBJ1-2,.,TRBV11-3,.,TGTGCCAGCAGCTTATCTGGCCCCGCCGGCTACACCTTC,CASSLSGPAGYTF
TRBJ2-7,.,TRBV6-6,.,TGTGCCAGCAGTGGCGGTTACGAGCAGTACTTC,CASSGGYEQYF
TRBJ2-7,.,TRBV28,TRBD1,TGTGCCAGCAGTCGGACAGGGCCCACCTACGAGCAGTACTTC,CASSRTGPTYEQYF
TRBJ2-7,.,TRBV7-2,TRBD1,TGTGCCAGCAGCATCCCGGGACAGGGGATCGGACCCTACGAGCAGTACTTC,CASSIPGQGIGPYEQYF
TRBJ1-2,.,TRBV19,TRBD1,TGTGCCAGTAGTACCGTTGACAGGGGGCAGGTTAACTATGGCTACACCTTC,CASSTVDRGQVNYGYTF
TRBJ1-1,.,TRBV5-1,.,TGCGCCAGCAGCTTAGACGGCCCTAGGAACACTGAAGCTTTCTTT,CASSLDGPRNTEAFF
TRBJ1-1,.,TRBV6-1,.,TGTGCCAGCCCCACTCCCGGGGTCCGTAAGACTGAAGCTTTCTTT,CASPTPGVRKTEAFF
TRBJ1-1,few,TRBV10-3,.,TGTGCCATCAGTGAGACTATCTCTAGAGGCACTGAAGCTTTCTTT,CAISETISRGTEAFF
TRBJ2-1,.,TRBV6-6,.,TGTGCCAGCAGTTACCGGCGGCTCTACAATGAGCAGTTCTTC,CASSYRRLYNEQFF
TRBJ1-5,.,TRBV27,.,TGTGCCAGCAGTTTAAGTCCAGAGACACCCACCCAGCATTTT,CASSLSPETPTQHF
TRBJ2-6,.,TRBV9,.,TGTGCCAGCAGCGAAGGCCCAGACCGGCCATCTGGGGCCAACGTCCTGACTTTC,CASSEGPDRPSGANVLTF
TRBJ2-7,.,TRBV2,TRBD2,TGTGCCAGCAGCGCCGGTTGGGCTAGCGGCTCCTACGAGCAGTACTTC,CASSAGWASGSYEQYF
TRBJ2-1,.,TRBV2,TRBD2,TGTGCCAGCATTAAGCGGGAGACGGAGAATGAGCAGTTCTTC,CASIKRETENEQFF
TRBJ2-3,.,TRBV18,.,TGTGCCAGCTCACCGATCCTAGCAGCTAGCACAGATACGCAGTATTTT,CASSPILAASTDTQYF
TRBJ2-5,.,TRBV5-5,.,TGTGCCAGCAGCTTGGGACTCTCGGAGACCCAGTACTTC,CASSLGLSETQYF
TRBJ2-2,.,TRBV4-3,TRBD2,TGCGCCAGCAGCCGTGGCGGGACTAGCGGGAGGCTAGGCGGGGAGCTGTTTTTT,CASSRGGTSGRLGGELFF
TRBJ1-1,once,TRBV6-1,.,TGTGCCAGCAGCGCCTCCAGGGACGCGTACACTGAAGCTTTCTTT,CASSASRDAYTEAFF
TRBJ1-5,.,TRBV6-6,.,TGTGCCAGCAGTTACTCGTCATCAGACTACAATCAGCCCCAGCATTTT,CASSYSSSDYNQPQHF
TRBJ2-1,once,TRBV7-9,.,TGTGCCAGCAGCTTACTGCGGACTTACAATGAGCAGTTCTTC,CASSLLRTYNEQFF
TRBJ2-1,.,TRBV5-4,.,TGTGCCAGCAGCTTGGCAGCGGACTCCTACAATGAGCAGTTCTTC,CASSLAADSYNEQFF
TRBJ2-5,once,TRBV30,TRBD1,TGTGCCTGGAAGGGGGCAGGGTGGGAGACCCAGTACTTC,CAWKGAGWETQYF
TRBJ1-2,.,TRBV5-1,.,TGCGCCAGCAGCCCTGACGACTATGGCTACACCTTC,CASSPDDYGYTF
TRBJ1-1,once,TRBV9,TRBD1,TGTGCCAGCAGCGACGAACTGGACAGGGTAAAAACTGAAGCTTTCTTT,CASSDELDRVKTEAFF
TRBJ2-3,.,TRBV2,.,TGTGCCAGCAGTGAAAGACCATTGCTAAGCACAGATACGCAGTATTTT,CASSERPLLSTDTQYF
TRBJ2-1,.,TRBV5-1,TRBD2,TGCGCCAGCAGCTTTTTGACTAGCGGAGCCTACAATGAGCAGTTCTTC,CASSFLTSGAYNEQFF
TRBJ2-2,once,TRBV18,.,TGTGCCAGCTCACCTTTTGGGGATGCCGGGGAGCTGTTTTTT,CASSPFGDAGELFF
TRBJ2-2,.,TRBV7-3,TRBD1,TGTGCCAGCAGCTTAATCGACAGGGTCAGTTCCCCCGGGGAGCTGTTTTTT,CASSLIDRVSSPGELFF
TRBJ2-1,.,TRBV5-1,.,TGCGCCAGCAGCTTACCCGGGCCTTCCGCGGATGAGCAGTTCTTC,CASSLPGPSADEQFF
TRBJ2-7,.,TRBV27,TRBD1,TGTGCCAGCAGTAAGACCGGGACAGGAACCTACGAGCAGTACTTC,CASSKTGTGTYEQYF
TRBJ2-3,once,TRBV11-3,TRBD2,TGTGCCAGCAGCTTAGCACTAGCGCCTAGCACAGATACGCAGTATTTT,CASSLALAPSTDTQYF
TRBJ2-7,.,TRBV10-3,.,TGTGCCATCAGTGGGGCAGGGCAAGACGAGCAGTACTTC,CAISGAGQDEQYF
TRBJ2-3,.,TRBV19,.,TGTGCCAGTAGTATTGTCACAGGGTTCACAGATACGCAGTATTTT,CASSIVTGFTDTQYF
TRBJ2-1,.,TRBV7-9,TRBD2,TGTGCCAGCAGCCCCGGCGGGAGGAGGGCTACATACAATGAGCAGTTCTTC,CASSPGGRRATYNEQFF
TRBJ2-4,.,TRBV18,.,TGTGCCAGCTCATCAAACAGGGATAACATTCAGTACTTC,CASSSNRDNIQYF
TRBJ2-1,.,TRBV27,.,TGTGCCAGCCGCCGGGTCGATGAGCAGTTCTTC,CASRRVDEQFF
TRBJ1-6,.,TRBV19,TRBD1,TGTGCCAGCGCCGGACAGGGAGGCTTTTCACCCCTCCACTTT,CASAGQGGFSPLHF
TRBJ1-3,.,TRBV28,.,TGTGCCAGCAGTTGGCTCCCCGGGAGACACTCTGGAAACACCATATATTTT,CASSWLPGRHSGNTIYF
TRBJ1-2,.,TRBV18,TRBD1,TGTGCCAGCTCACCTGCGGGACAGGGAACTAACTATGGCTACACCTTC,CASSPAGQGTNYGYTF
TRBJ1-4,.,TRBV14,.,TGTGCCAGCAGCCATGGGAACAGGGTGGCTAATGAAAAACTGTTTTTT,CASSHGNRVANEKLFF
TRBJ2-7,.,TRBV6-5,.,TGTGCCAGCAGTTACGGGGGTCGGGGGACCTACGAGCAGTACTTC,CASSYGGRGTYEQYF